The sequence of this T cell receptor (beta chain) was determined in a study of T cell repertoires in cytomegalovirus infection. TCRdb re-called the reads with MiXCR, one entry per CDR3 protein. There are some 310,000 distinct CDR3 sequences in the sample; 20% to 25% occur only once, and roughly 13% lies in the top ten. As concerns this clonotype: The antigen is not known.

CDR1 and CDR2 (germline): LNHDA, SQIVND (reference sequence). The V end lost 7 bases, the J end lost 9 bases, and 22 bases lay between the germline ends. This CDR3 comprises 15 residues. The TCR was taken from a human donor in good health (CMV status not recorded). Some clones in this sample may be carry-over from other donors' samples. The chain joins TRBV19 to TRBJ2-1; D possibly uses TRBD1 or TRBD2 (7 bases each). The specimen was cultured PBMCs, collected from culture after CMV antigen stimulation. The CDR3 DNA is TGTGCCAGTACTCCTCCGGTCGGGAGGACAGGTGAGCAGTTCTTC. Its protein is CASTPPVGRTGEQFF.